This T cell receptor beta chain is from a study of blood T cells in healthy people across ages. Through a sample-barcoded 5' primer and a J-beta primer mix, a second PCR was run for about 6 to 11 cycles. TCRdb fed the 5' RACE reads into MiXCR, producing one record per CDR3 protein. In the table there are 540,000 or so distinct CDR3 sequences, under 30% of which are singletons. V shed 4 bases and J 1 base; nucleotides not matched to a gene: 4. Germline V CDR1 and CDR2: SGHDT, YYEEEE. CDR3 length: 14 residues. This clonotype was recorded a few times. These data were likewise used in another study, on T cells of mothers and their children.

The receptor comes from a boy younger than 18 in good health. Sequences were obtained from blood. The V and J genes are TRBV5-6 and TRBJ1-1; TRBD1 aligns across 7 bases. The CDR3 sequence: CASSPQGTNTEAFF. The CDR3 DNA follows: TGTGCCAGCAGCCCACAGGGGACGAACACTGAAGCTTTCTTT.